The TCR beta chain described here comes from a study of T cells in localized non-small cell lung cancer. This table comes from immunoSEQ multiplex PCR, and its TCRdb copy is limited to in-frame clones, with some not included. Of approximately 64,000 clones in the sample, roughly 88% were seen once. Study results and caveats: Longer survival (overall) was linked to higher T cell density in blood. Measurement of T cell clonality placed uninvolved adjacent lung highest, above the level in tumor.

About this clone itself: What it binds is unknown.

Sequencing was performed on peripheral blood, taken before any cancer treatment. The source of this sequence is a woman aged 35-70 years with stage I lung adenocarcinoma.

The CDR3 nucleotides read TGTGCCAGCAGCTTATATCGGGAGGGGGCGTTTAACTATGGCTACACCTTC. This sequence encodes CASSLYREGAFNYGYTF. The gene calls are TRBV7-9 and TRBJ1-2, with 7 positions matching TRBD1. With 2 bases clipped from V and 1 base from J, the junction kept 10 bases outside the gene matches. Per the germline V gene, CDR1 is SEHNR and CDR2 is FQNEAQ (reference sequence). The CDR3 is 17 amino acids.